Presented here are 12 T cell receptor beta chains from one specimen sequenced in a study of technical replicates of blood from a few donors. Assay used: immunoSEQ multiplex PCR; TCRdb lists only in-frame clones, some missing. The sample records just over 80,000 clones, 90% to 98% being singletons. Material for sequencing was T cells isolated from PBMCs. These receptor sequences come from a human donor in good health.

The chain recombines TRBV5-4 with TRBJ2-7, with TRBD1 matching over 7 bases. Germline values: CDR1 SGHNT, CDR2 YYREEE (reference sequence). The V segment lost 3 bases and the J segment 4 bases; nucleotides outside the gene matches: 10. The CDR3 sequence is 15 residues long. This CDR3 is CASSSAPGTDYEQYF. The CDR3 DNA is TGTGCCAGCAGCTCGGCTCCCGGGACAGATTACGAGCAGTACTTC.

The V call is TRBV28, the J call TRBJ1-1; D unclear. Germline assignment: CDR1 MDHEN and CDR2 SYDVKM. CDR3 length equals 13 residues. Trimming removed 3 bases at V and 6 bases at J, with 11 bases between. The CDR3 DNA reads TGTGCCAGCAGTTTCATCGGCCAGGCTGAAGCTTTCTTT. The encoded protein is CASSFIGQAEAFF.

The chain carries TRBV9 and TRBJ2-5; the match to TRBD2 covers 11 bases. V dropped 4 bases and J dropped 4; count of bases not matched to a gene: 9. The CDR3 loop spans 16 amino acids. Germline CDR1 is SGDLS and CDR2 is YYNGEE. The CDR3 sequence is CASSPTIAGGPETQYF. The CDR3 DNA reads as TGTGCCAGCAGCCCTACAATAGCGGGAGGGCCAGAGACCCAGTACTTC.

CDR3 bases: TGTGCCAGCTCCTACCGGGACAAGACCTACGAGCAGTACTTC. As protein: CASSYRDKTYEQYF. The chain is built from TRBV7-2 and TRBJ2-7; D possibly corresponds to TRBD1 (6 bases). Trimming removed 8 bases at V and 2 bases at J, with 16 bases between. Germline V gives CDR1 SGHTA, CDR2 FQGNSA. This CDR3 is built from 14 residues.

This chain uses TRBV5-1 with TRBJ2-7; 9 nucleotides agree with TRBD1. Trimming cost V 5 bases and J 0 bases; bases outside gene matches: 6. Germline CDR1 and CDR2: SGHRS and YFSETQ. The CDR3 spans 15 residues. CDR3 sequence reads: CASSFRQGGSYEQYF. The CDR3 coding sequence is TGCGCCAGCAGTTTCCGACAGGGGGGCTCCTACGAGCAGTACTTC.

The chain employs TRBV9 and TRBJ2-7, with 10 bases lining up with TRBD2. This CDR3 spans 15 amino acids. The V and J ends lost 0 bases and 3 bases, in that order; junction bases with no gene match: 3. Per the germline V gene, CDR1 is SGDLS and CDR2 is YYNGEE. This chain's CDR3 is CASSVGLAGVYEQYF. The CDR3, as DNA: TGTGCCAGCAGCGTAGGGCTAGCGGGAGTCTACGAGCAGTACTTC.

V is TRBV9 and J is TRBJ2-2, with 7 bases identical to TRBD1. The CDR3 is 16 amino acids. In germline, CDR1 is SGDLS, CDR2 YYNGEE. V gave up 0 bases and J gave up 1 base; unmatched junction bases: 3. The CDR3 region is CASSVGGQLNTGELFF. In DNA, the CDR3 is TGTGCCAGCAGCGTAGGGGGACAGCTGAACACCGGGGAGCTGTTTTTT.

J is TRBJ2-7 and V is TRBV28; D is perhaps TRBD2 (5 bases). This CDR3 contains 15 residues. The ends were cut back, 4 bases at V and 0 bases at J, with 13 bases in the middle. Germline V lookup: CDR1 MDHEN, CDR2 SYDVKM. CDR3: CASSSWRFFSYEQYF. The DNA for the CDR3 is TGTGCCAGCAGTTCGTGGAGGTTTTTCTCCTACGAGCAGTACTTC.

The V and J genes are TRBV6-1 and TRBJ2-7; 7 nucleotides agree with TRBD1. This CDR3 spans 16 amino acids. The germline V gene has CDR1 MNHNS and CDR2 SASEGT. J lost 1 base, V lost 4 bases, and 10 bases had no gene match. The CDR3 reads CASSGLVGQPSYEQYF. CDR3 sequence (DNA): TGTGCCAGCAGTGGTTTAGTGGGACAGCCTTCCTACGAGCAGTACTTC.

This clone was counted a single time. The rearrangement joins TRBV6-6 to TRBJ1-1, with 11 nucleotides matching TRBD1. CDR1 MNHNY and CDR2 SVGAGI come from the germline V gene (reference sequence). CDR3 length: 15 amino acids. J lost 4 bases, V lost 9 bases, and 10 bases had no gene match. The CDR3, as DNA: TGTGCCAGTATTAATATGGGACAGGGGGGCACTGAAGCTTTCTTT. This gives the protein CASINMGQGGTEAFF.

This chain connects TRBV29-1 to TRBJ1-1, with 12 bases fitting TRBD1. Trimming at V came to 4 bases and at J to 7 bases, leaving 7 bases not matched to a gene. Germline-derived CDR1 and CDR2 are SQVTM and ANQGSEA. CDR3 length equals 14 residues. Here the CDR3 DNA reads TGCAGCGTTGTGCCGGGACAGGGGGCGAATGAAGCTTTCTTT. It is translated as CSVVPGQGANEAFF.

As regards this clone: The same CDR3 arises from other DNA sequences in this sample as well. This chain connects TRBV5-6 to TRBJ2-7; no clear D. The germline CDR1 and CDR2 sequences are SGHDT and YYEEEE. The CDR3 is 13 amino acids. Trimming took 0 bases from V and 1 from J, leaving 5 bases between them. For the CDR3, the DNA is TGTGCCAGCAGCTTGGTGTCTTCCTACGAGCAGTACTTC. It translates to CASSLVSSYEQYF.